This TCR beta chain was sequenced during a study of CD4 T cell repertoires in COVID-19. The repertoire was sequenced with immunoSEQ multiplex PCR; TCRdb's copy has only in-frame clones and lacks some. The sample carries fewer than 25,000 clones, roughly 84% recorded once. This CDR3 is built from 14 residues. Germline-derived CDR1 and CDR2 are LNHDA and SQIVND (reference sequence). V gave up 1 base and J gave up 3 bases, with 7 bases separating them. Sequencing was done directly on freshly isolated, uncultured memory T cells. Here the sequenced sample was central memory CD4+ T cells from blood, taken before the COVID-19 pandemic. This TCR was sampled from a human donor who had COVID-19. V usage is TRBV19 and J usage is TRBJ1-5; the D is unclear. The CDR3 reads CASSIVGPNQPQHF. As DNA, the CDR3 is TGTGCCAGTAGTATAGTCGGTCCCAATCAGCCCCAGCATTTT.